Listed below are T cell receptor beta chains from one sample, sequenced in a study of PD-1 blockade in classical Hodgkin lymphoma. Some clones are missing from TCRdb's copy, which holds only in-frame ones; the method was immunoSEQ multiplex PCR. In the table there are some 100,000 clones, 75% to 90% of which are singletons. The sample was peripheral blood mononuclear cells (PBMCs), taken before the second cycle of nivolumab. Receptors originate from a human donor with classical Hodgkin lymphoma. The CDR3 runs from the conserved cysteine through the conserved F or W. Fields, in order: V gene, clone size, D gene, J gene, CDR3 DNA, CDR3 protein. D genes are given only for firm matches. Rows may omit the clone size; those that give it use once, few, many or a size class.

>TRBV27|.|TRBD1|TRBJ1-6
TGTGCCAGCAGTTCCTCAATGCGCGGGACAGGGGGCTCCTATAATTCACCCCTCCACTTT
CASSSSMRGTGGSYNSPLHF
>TRBV23-1|.|.|TRBJ2-1
TGCGCCATTCTGAATCTCTACAATGAGCAGTTCTTC
CAILNLYNEQFF
>TRBV18|.|.|TRBJ2-1
TGTGCCAGCTCACGCAAGGAGGGGGCCTCCTACAATGAGCAGTTCTTC
CASSRKEGASYNEQFF
>TRBV5-6|.|.|TRBJ1-5
TGTGCCAGCAGCTTGGAAAGTGCGGGGCCCGAGCAGCCCCAGCATTTT
CASSLESAGPEQPQHF
>TRBV30|.|.|TRBJ1-5
TGTGCCTGGAGTGCCAGCTCGGGGGGCGCGTTCGGCAATCAGCCCCAGCATTTT
CAWSASSGGAFGNQPQHF
>TRBV5-4|.|.|TRBJ2-7
TGTGCCAGCAGGGGCGACTTAGGGGGTTCCTACGAGCAGTACTTC
CASRGDLGGSYEQYF
>TRBV6-1|.|.|TRBJ1-5
TGTGCCAGCAGTGGTACAGGGCGCAGCAATCAGCCCCAGCATTTT
CASSGTGRSNQPQHF
>TRBV5-8|few|.|TRBJ1-6
TGTGCCAGCAGCTTGTGGGCGAGCTCCTATAATTCACCCCTCCACTTT
CASSLWASSYNSPLHF
>TRBV19|.|.|TRBJ1-1
TGTGCCAGTAGTTGGGGGCCCCGGGACACTGAAGCTTTCTTT
CASSWGPRDTEAFF
>TRBV4-2|.|TRBD2|TRBJ2-3
TGTGCCAGCAGCCAAGGGACTAGCCTGAGCACAGATACGCAGTATTTT
CASSQGTSLSTDTQYF
>TRBV7-2|.|.|TRBJ1-1
TGTGCCAGCAGGGCTACTCTGAACACTGAAGCTTTCTTT
CASRATLNTEAFF
>TRBV5-4|once|.|TRBJ2-5
TGTGCCAGCAGACCGACCCCACAAGAGACCCAGTACTTC
CASRPTPQETQYF
>TRBV10-1|.|.|TRBJ2-6
TGCGCCAGCAGGGTGGGCCTAAAGCCGACGGGGGCCAACGTCCTGACTTTC
CASRVGLKPTGANVLTF
>TRBV11-3|.|TRBD1|TRBJ1-1
TGTGCCAGCAGCTTAGACGGGACAGTAACTGAAGCTTTCTTT
CASSLDGTVTEAFF
>TRBV19|.|.|TRBJ1-2
TGTGCCAGCGCCTCTCACGGGCCATATGGCTACACCTTC
CASASHGPYGYTF
>TRBV23-1|.|.|TRBJ1-1
TGCGCCAGCAGTCAAGTCAGCCTCACTGAAGCTTTCTTT
CASSQVSLTEAFF
>TRBV30|.|.|TRBJ2-3
TGTGCCTGGAGTCACCCCGGCGGGTCCTTCTTTTATACGAAAGAGGGTCTTGTTTATTTT
CAWSHPGGSFFYTKEGLVYF
>TRBV14|.|.|TRBJ2-7
TGTGCCAGCCCCGGTTGCGAGCAGTACTTC
CASPGCEQYF
>TRBV2|.|.|TRBJ2-3
TGTGCCAGCAGGAGCCCAGATACGCAGTATTTT
CASRSPDTQYF
>TRBV5-3|.|TRBD1|TRBJ2-3
TGTGCCAGAAGCTTGGAGGACAGGGTAATAGGGGCTAGCACAGATACGCAGTATTTT
CARSLEDRVIGASTDTQYF
>TRBV5-1|.|.|TRBJ1-3
TGCGCCAGCAGCCCCCAGGGGTGGGGCGGCCTCTCTGGAAACACCATATATTTT
CASSPQGWGGLSGNTIYF
>TRBV7-9|.|.|TRBJ2-7
TGTGCCAGCAGCTTAGACGGCAAACTCTACGAGCAGTACTTC
CASSLDGKLYEQYF